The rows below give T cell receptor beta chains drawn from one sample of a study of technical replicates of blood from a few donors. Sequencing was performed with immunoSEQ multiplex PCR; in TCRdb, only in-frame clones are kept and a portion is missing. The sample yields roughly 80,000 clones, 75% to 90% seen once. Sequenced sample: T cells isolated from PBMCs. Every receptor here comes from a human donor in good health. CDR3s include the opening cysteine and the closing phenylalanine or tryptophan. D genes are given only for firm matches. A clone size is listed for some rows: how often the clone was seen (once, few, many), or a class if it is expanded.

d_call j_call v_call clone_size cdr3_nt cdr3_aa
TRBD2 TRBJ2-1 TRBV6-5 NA TGTGCCAGCGCACTGACTAGCGGGATAGATGAGCAGTTCTTC CASALTSGIDEQFF
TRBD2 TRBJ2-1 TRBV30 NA TGTGCCTGGAGTTCCACTAGCGTCTCCTACAATGAGCAGTTCTTC CAWSSTSVSYNEQFF
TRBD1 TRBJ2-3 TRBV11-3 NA TGTGCCAGCAGAGGACAGGGGAGAACAGATACGCAGTATTTT CASRGQGRTDTQYF
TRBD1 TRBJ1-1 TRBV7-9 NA TGTGCCAGCAGCTGGGACAGCACTAACACTGAAGCTTTCTTT CASSWDSTNTEAFF
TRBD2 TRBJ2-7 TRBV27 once TGTGCCAGCAGTGGGACTAGCTGGGGGTACGAGCAGTACTTC CASSGTSWGYEQYF
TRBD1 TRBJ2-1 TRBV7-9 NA TGTGCCAGCAGCTTAGAGACAGGGGCGTCAACTGAGCAGTTCTTC CASSLETGASTEQFF
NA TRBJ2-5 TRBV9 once TGTGCCAGCAGCGCCGTTGGAGGGGAGACCCAGTACTTC CASSAVGGETQYF
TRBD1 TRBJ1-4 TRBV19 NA TGTGCCAGTACGGACAGGGGGAATCCTAATGAAAAACTGTTTTTT CASTDRGNPNEKLFF
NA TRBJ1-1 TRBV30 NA TGTGCCTGGATGCTGGGGAGGACTGAAGCTTTCTTT CAWMLGRTEAFF
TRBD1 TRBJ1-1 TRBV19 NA TGTGCCAGTAGTACTAGGGGGCTGTTAGATACTGAAGCTTTCTTT CASSTRGLLDTEAFF
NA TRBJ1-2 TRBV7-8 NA TGTGCCAGCAGCTTAGGCTTTTTTTGGGGGCGCAGCTATGGCTACACCTTC CASSLGFFWGRSYGYTF
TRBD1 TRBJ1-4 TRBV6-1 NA TGTGCCAGCAGGGCGGACAGGGGACGTGAAAAACTGTTTTTT CASRADRGREKLFF
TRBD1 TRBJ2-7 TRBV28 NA TGTGCCAGCAGTTCCCTTGGGACAGGGGGCTCCTACGAGCAGTACTTC CASSSLGTGGSYEQYF
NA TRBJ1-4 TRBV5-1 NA TGCGCCAGCAGCTTGGATGGCGGCCTCGGGGAACTGTTTTTT CASSLDGGLGELFF
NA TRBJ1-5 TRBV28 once TGTGCCAGCAGTTTAAGCACAGCACGGCAGCCCCAGCATTTT CASSLSTARQPQHF
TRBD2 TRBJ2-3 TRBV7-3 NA TGTGCCAGCAGCTTAAACGGGAGGGGTGCTAGCACAGATACGCAGTATTTT CASSLNGRGASTDTQYF
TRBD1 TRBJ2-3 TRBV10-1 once TGCGCCAGCAGTGAGGCAGGGGGCCCAGATACGCAGTATTTT CASSEAGGPDTQYF
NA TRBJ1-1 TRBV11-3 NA TGTGCCAGCAGCTTAGAAAGGGGCACTGAAGCTTTCTTT CASSLERGTEAFF
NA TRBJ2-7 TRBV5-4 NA TGTGCCAGCAGCGGGACCCCCAGCGGGTACGAGCAGTACTTC CASSGTPSGYEQYF
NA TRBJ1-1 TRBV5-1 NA TGCGCCAGCAGCTTTCTTGGGCCCAGGGAGAACACTGAAGCTTTCTTT CASSFLGPRENTEAFF
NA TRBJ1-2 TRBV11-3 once TGTGCCAGCAGCTCCAGGGAGGGTTATGGCTACACCTTC CASSSREGYGYTF
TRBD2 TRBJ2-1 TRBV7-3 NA TGTGCCAGCAGCCGGACTAGCGGGAATGAGCAGTTCTTC CASSRTSGNEQFF
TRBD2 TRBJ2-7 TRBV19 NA TGTGCCACCCTAGCGGGAGGGGTCCCCGATGGTGTCGAGCAGTACTTC CATLAGGVPDGVEQYF
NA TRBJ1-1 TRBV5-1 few TGCGCCAGCAGCTTGCAGGACGGGGTCATGAACACTGAAGCTTTCTTT CASSLQDGVMNTEAFF
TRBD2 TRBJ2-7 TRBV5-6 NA TGTGCCAGCAGCTTGGGACTAGCGGTTTACGAGCAGTACTTC CASSLGLAVYEQYF
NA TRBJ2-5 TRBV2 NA TGTGCCAGCAGGGCCATAACATGGAGGTCAGTGTACCAAGAGACCCAGTACTTC CASRAITWRSVYQETQYF